One and the same sample provided the 32 T cell receptor beta chains below, sequenced in a study of blood T cells in healthy people across ages. The use of a sample-barcoded 5' primer and a J-beta primer mix characterized a second PCR of about 6 to 11 cycles. TCRdb independently ran MiXCR on the 5' RACE reads; one entry per CDR3 protein. This table holds roughly 680,000 distinct CDR3 sequences, roughly 50% found once. Material for sequencing was blood. The receptors were sampled from a woman aged 60 to 75 in good health.

The chain carries TRBV28 and TRBJ2-7; 10 nucleotides agree with TRBD2. Germline V lookup: CDR1 MDHEN, CDR2 SYDVKM. There are 15 residues in the CDR3. Germline trimming cut 7 bases from V and 1 base from J; bases unmatched to any gene: 7. Written as DNA, the CDR3 is TGTGCCAGCAACACACTAGCGGGGTTATCCTACGAGCAGTACTTC. Translation gives CASNTLAGLSYEQYF.

J is TRBJ2-7 and V is TRBV7-2; tentative D call: TRBD1 (5 bases). V dropped 1 base and J dropped 2 bases, with 12 bases sitting between them. The CDR3 runs to 15 residues. Germline V gives CDR1 SGHTA, CDR2 FQGNSA. CDR3 nucleotide sequence: TGTGCCAGCAGCTTAGGGGCGGACACAACCTACGAGCAGTACTTC. Protein sequence: CASSLGADTTYEQYF.

The chain is built from TRBV11-1 and TRBJ2-1; TRBD2 aligns across 8 bases. The V and J ends lost 5 bases and 4 bases, in that order; junction bases with no gene match: 7. The CDR3 contains 15 residues. Germline lookup yields CDR1 SGHAT and CDR2 FQDESV (reference sequence). CDR3 nucleotide sequence: TGTGCCAGCAGCGATCCGGGACTAGGTTACAATGAGCAGTTCTTC. As protein: CASSDPGLGYNEQFF.

The chain couples TRBV10-3 to TRBJ2-1; 9 bases align to TRBD2. Germline assignment: CDR1 ENHRY and CDR2 SYGVKD. This CDR3 has 14 amino acids. V trimming: 7 bases; J trimming: 7 bases; junction bases outside the gene matches: 8. The CDR3 DNA sequence: TGTGCCATCACTGATAGCGGGAGTGGAAATGAGCAGTTCTTC. As protein: CAITDSGSGNEQFF.

The rearrangement uses TRBV3-1 and TRBJ2-5; D uncertain. This CDR3 spans 14 amino acids. Germline CDR1 is LGHDT and CDR2 is YNNKEL (reference sequence). Trimming shortened V by 0 bases and J by 7 bases, and 12 bases separated the two germline ends. As DNA, the CDR3 is TGTGCCAGCAGCCAAGAAGGAGTGCCGGGGACCCAGTACTTC. Translation gives CASSQEGVPGTQYF.

This clonotype was counted between two and nine times. The chain is built from TRBV6-2 or TRBV6-3 and TRBJ2-7; the D gene is possibly TRBD2 (5 bases). Per germline, CDR1 MNHEY and CDR2 SVGEGT. Trimming removed 8 bases from V and 11 bases from J, with 19 bases in between. This CDR3 has 12 amino acids. The CDR3 coding sequence is TGTGCCAGCGGCTCAGGATCGACGAGGGAGTACTTC. Its translation: CASGSGSTREYF.

The rearrangement uses TRBV30 and TRBJ2-1; D is unclear. V lost 3 bases, J lost 6 bases, and 9 bases lay in between. The CDR3 runs to 12 residues. Germline V gives CDR1 GTSNPN, CDR2 SVGIG (reference sequence). CDR3 residues: CAWSPLANEQFF. Written as DNA, the CDR3 is TGTGCCTGGAGCCCCCTGGCCAATGAGCAGTTCTTC. Based on the CDR3 plus reference TRBV30 and TRBJ2-1, the full variable domain is SQTIHQWPATLVQPVGSPLSLECTVEGTSNPNLYWYRQAAGRGLQLLFYSVGIGQISSEVPQNLSASRPQDRQFILSSKKLLLSDSGFYLCAWSPLANEQFFGPGTRLTVL.

This chain joins TRBV27 and TRBJ2-3; 10 nucleotides agree with TRBD1. The germline CDR1 and CDR2 sequences are MNHEY and SMNVEV (reference sequence). The CDR3 contains 15 residues. J gave up 8 bases and V 5 bases, and 10 bases lay outside the gene matches. Here the CDR3 DNA reads TGTGCCAGCAGTCCCCGGGACAGGGGTGCCGCTACGCAGTATTTT. This gives the protein CASSPRDRGAATQYF.

This sequence joins TRBV20-1 and TRBJ2-7, with 7 positions matching TRBD2. The CDR3 runs to 13 residues. V was pared by 3 bases and J by 9 bases, with 11 bases of the junction left unmatched. CDR1 and CDR2 (germline): DFQATT, SNEGSKA (reference sequence). The CDR3 here is CSASGRTVRRQYF. The CDR3 DNA follows: TGCAGTGCTAGCGGGAGGACGGTCCGAAGGCAGTACTTC.

The gene calls are TRBV28 and TRBJ2-5, with D uncertain. Trimming pared 6 bases from V and 1 base from J, leaving 6 bases between. The germline CDR1 and CDR2 sequences are MDHEN and SYDVKM. The CDR3 has 12 amino acids. CDR3 residues: CASRWAQETQYF. CDR3 in DNA: TGTGCCAGCAGATGGGCCCAAGAGACCCAGTACTTC.

Remarks on this clonotype: Germline is not matched at one junction end, which may reflect a read error. The chain employs TRBV20-1 and TRBJ2-4; the match to TRBD2 covers 7 bases. The CDR3 totals 15 residues. The germline V gene has CDR1 DFQATT and CDR2 SNEGSKA (reference sequence). The CDR3 nucleotides read TGCGGTGCTCCAATAGCGGGCCTAGCCAAAAACATTCAGTACTTC. Its protein is CGAPIAGLAKNIQYF.

The V and J genes are TRBV10-3 and TRBJ2-7; 7 bases map to TRBD2. CDR3 length: 15 residues. CDR1 and CDR2 from the germline V gene are ENHRY and SYGVKD. V was pared by 3 bases and J by 0 bases, with 5 bases of the junction left unmatched. The CDR3 DNA follows: TGTGCCATCAGTGAAGGGGAGGGGTACTCCTACGAGCAGTACTTC. As protein: CAISEGEGYSYEQYF.

The chain couples TRBV28 to TRBJ2-3; D remains ambiguous. The V end lost 5 bases, the J end lost 5 bases, and 20 bases lay between the germline ends. Germline loops: CDR1 MDHEN, CDR2 SYDVKM. The CDR3 extends over 16 amino acids. CDR3 region: CASSTRVAILLDTQYF. Written as DNA, the CDR3 is TGTGCCAGCAGTACCCGGGTCGCAATACTTCTAGATACGCAGTATTTT.

The J gene is TRBJ2-1, the V gene TRBV20-1; no reliable D call. CDR1 and CDR2 (germline): DFQATT, SNEGSKA (reference sequence). V shed 6 bases and J shed 3 bases, with 9 bases lying between them. The CDR3 consists of 12 residues. CDR3 nucleotide sequence: TGCAGTGCCAGGACGGACTACAATGAGCAGTTCTTC. Residues: CSARTDYNEQFF.

This clonotype was counted between two and nine times. The chain carries TRBV20-1 and TRBJ2-7; D assignment may be TRBD1 or TRBD2 (6 bases each). Looked up from germline, CDR1 is DFQATT and CDR2 is SNEGSKA (reference sequence). Deletions cut 0 bases from V and 10 bases from J, with 16 bases between. The CDR3 is 13 amino acids. The CDR3 is CSARDTRGGDQYF. CDR3 sequence (DNA): TGCAGTGCTAGAGATACCAGGGGAGGTGACCAGTACTTC.

This clonotype was seen ten or more times. The rearrangement links TRBV7-2 to TRBJ2-7, with 7 bases matching TRBD2. V lost 5 bases and J lost 2; bases outside the gene matches: 9. The CDR3 length is 15 residues. Germline assignment: CDR1 SGHTA and CDR2 FQGNSA. CDR3 sequence: CASSVGTTSPYEQYF. CDR3 sequence (DNA): TGTGCCAGCAGCGTCGGGACTACTTCCCCCTACGAGCAGTACTTC.

Comments on this clonotype: It may be a read error: a sequence one base away is much more abundant. The chain has TRBV15 and TRBJ2-4; D is uncertain. The CDR3 sequence is 12 residues long. The V gene's germline CDR1 is LNHNV and CDR2 YYDKDF (reference sequence). Here the CDR3 reads CAASRFTNIQYF. In nucleotides, the CDR3 is TGTGCCGCCAGCAGATTTACGAACATTCAGTACTTC.

There are a few counts of this clonotype. V is TRBV29-1 and J is TRBJ2-7, with D perhaps matching TRBD1 (6 bases). V was trimmed by 0 bases and J by 5 bases, leaving 11 bases between them. Germline V lookup: CDR1 SQVTM, CDR2 ANQGSEA. CDR3 length: 13 residues. CDR3 sequence reads: CSVEDRGADEQYF. The CDR3, as DNA: TGCAGCGTTGAAGACAGGGGCGCGGACGAGCAGTACTTC.

The rearrangement links TRBV20-1 to TRBJ2-1, with 8 positions matching TRBD2. Gene TRBJ2-7 matches the end of the DNA better, so the J call may be wrong. Germline CDR1 and CDR2: DFQATT and SNEGSKA (reference sequence). The CDR3 has 13 residues. The DNA for the CDR3 is TGCAGCCCCGGGAGGGAAGTCTACAATGAGCAGTACTTC. The encoded protein is CSPGREVYNEQYF.

This chain links TRBV11-2 with TRBJ2-3; 13 positions match TRBD2. V shed 2 bases and J 10 bases; nucleotides not matched to a gene: 9. This CDR3 spans 16 amino acids. Germline V CDR1 and CDR2: SGHAT, FQNNGV. CDR3 amino acids: CASSLRTSGRGDPQYF. The DNA for the CDR3 is TGTGCCAGCAGCTTAAGGACTAGCGGGAGAGGTGATCCGCAGTATTTT. Based on the CDR3 plus reference TRBV11-2 and TRBJ2-3, the full variable domain is EAGVAQSPRYKIIEKRQSVAFWCNPISGHATLYWYQQILGQGPKLLIQFQNNGVVDDSQLPKDRFSAERLKGVDSTLKIQPAKLEDSAVYLCASSLRTSGRGDPQYFGPGTRLTVL.

The J gene is TRBJ1-1, the V gene TRBV4-2; unclear D gene. CDR3 length: 13 amino acids. Trimming took off 0 bases at V and 5 bases at J, with 7 bases between the two ends. The germline CDR1 and CDR2 sequences are LGHNA and YNFKEQ. The CDR3 sequence: CASSQEGATEAFF. As DNA, the CDR3 is TGTGCCAGCAGCCAAGAAGGCGCAACTGAAGCTTTCTTT.

The rearrangement links TRBV20-1 to TRBJ2-1, with 7 bases aligning to TRBD2. There are 14 residues in the CDR3. CDR1 and CDR2 from the germline V gene are DFQATT and SNEGSKA (reference sequence). J was trimmed by 0 bases and V by 6 bases; bases with no gene match: 5. DNA for the CDR3: TGCAGTGCCCTAGCGGAGAGCTCCTACAATGAGCAGTTCTTC. It translates to CSALAESSYNEQFF.

The rearrangement links TRBV20-1 to TRBJ2-1; 8 nucleotides line up with TRBD1. This CDR3 contains 16 residues. Trimming at V came to 0 bases and at J to 8 bases, leaving 12 bases not matched to a gene. Germline V CDR1 and CDR2: DFQATT, SNEGSKA (reference sequence). The CDR3 nucleotides read TGCAGTGCTAGAGATCTTGCACTGGCAGGGGGCGATGAGCAGTTCTTC. This sequence encodes CSARDLALAGGDEQFF.

V and J are TRBV12-3 or TRBV12-4 and TRBJ1-2, with TRBD1 identical over 8 bases. Unmatched junction bases numbered 13, after V lost 6 bases and J lost 7 bases. The CDR3 contains 15 residues. CDR3 amino acids: CASRGQVGVGSGYTF. CDR3 in DNA: TGTGCCAGCAGGGGACAGGTGGGGGTTGGTAGTGGCTACACCTTC.

The chain employs TRBV2 and TRBJ2-1; possible D gene TRBD2, 6 bases. The CDR3 extends over 15 amino acids. The V end was cut by 3 bases, the J end by 2 bases, with 11 bases between. CDR1 and CDR2 from the germline V gene are SNHLY and FYNNEI. CDR3 in amino acids: CASSDGTEAYNEQFF. CDR3 bases: TGTGCCAGCAGTGATGGGACTGAGGCCTACAATGAGCAGTTCTTC.

This clonotype appeared a few times. The chain combines TRBV10-3 with TRBJ2-5; maybe TRBD1 (6 bases). The CDR3 has 14 residues. Looked up from germline, CDR1 is ENHRY and CDR2 is SYGVKD. V was clipped by 4 bases and J by 5 bases, with 14 bases between them. The CDR3, as DNA: TGTGCCATCAGTGGCCACAGGGTCGGGGAGACCCAGTACTTC. This sequence encodes CAISGHRVGETQYF.

This rearrangement joins TRBV20-1 to TRBJ2-7; possibly TRBD2 for D (5 bases). The germline V and J ends were trimmed by 6 bases and 4 bases, with 19 bases remaining between them. The CDR3 has 14 amino acids. Germline-derived CDR1 and CDR2 are DFQATT and SNEGSKA (reference sequence). The CDR3 DNA reads TGCAGTGCCCGCAACGTCGGGGAGTTGTACGAGCAGTACTTC. This translates into CSARNVGELYEQYF.

This chain links TRBV6-2 or TRBV6-3 with TRBJ1-2; 8 bases agree with TRBD1. CDR1 is MNHEY and CDR2 is SVGEGT in the germline V gene. The CDR3 extends over 17 amino acids. Trimming at V came to 2 bases and at J to 6 bases, leaving 14 bases not matched to a gene. CDR3 DNA sequence: TGTGCCAGCAGTTACGACAAAGGGACAGGTTTGAGGAATGGCTACACCTTC. Translation: CASSYDKGTGLRNGYTF.

This clonotype was seen repeatedly, ten times or more. J is TRBJ2-5 and V is TRBV27, with TRBD1 matching 8 bases. In germline, CDR1 is MNHEY, CDR2 SMNVEV (reference sequence). The CDR3 loop spans 14 amino acids. Unmatched junction bases numbered 14, after V lost 6 bases and J lost 11 bases. CDR3 amino acids: CASSRQGQGDWQYF. The CDR3 DNA sequence: TGTGCCAGCAGCCGCCAAGGACAGGGCGATTGGCAGTACTTC.

V usage is TRBV30 and J usage is TRBJ2-3, with TRBD2 matching 10 bases. The V segment lost 3 bases and the J segment 4 bases; nucleotides outside the gene matches: 10. The CDR3 has 16 residues. Germline V gene data show CDR1 as GTSNPN and CDR2 as SVGIG (reference sequence). In DNA, the CDR3 is TGTGCCTGGAGGGCCCCAACTAGCGGGATGGCAGATACGCAGTATTTT. Encoded protein: CAWRAPTSGMADTQYF.

The V and J genes are TRBV3-1 and TRBJ2-7; no clear D. Germline CDR1 and CDR2: LGHDT and YNNKEL (reference sequence). Trimming shortened V by 0 bases and J by 3 bases, and 6 bases separated the two germline ends. This CDR3 is built from 13 residues. DNA of the CDR3: TGTGCCAGCAGCCAAGATGTGGACTACGAGCAGTACTTC. Its protein product is CASSQDVDYEQYF.

This clonotype was seen a handful of times. V usage is TRBV7-8 and J usage is TRBJ1-2; D remains ambiguous. Germline V gene sequence: CDR1 SGHVS, CDR2 FQNEAQ. Trimming pared 0 bases from V and 7 bases from J, leaving 15 bases between. The CDR3 contains 15 residues. In DNA, the CDR3 is TGTGCCAGCAGCTTAGCAAGGGTTTTTGAGGGTGGCTACACCTTC. As protein: CASSLARVFEGGYTF.